The 18 T cell receptor beta chains listed next were all sequenced from one sample in a study of control samples from healthy donors and cancer patients. TCRdb's copy holds only in-frame clones and misses some; the assay was immunoSEQ multiplex PCR. Of approximately 160,000 clones in the sample, 90% to 95% were seen once. Sequencing used blood. All receptors come from a woman between 55 and 75 years old in good health.

The sample holds one count of this clone. This chain links TRBV12-3 or TRBV12-4 with TRBJ1-1; no clear D. The ends were cut back, 2 bases at V and 6 bases at J, with 10 bases in the middle. CDR3 length equals 13 residues. CDR3 nucleotides: TGTGCCAGCAGTTTATCCTTGTGGGCTGAAGCTTTCTTT. Translating it yields CASSLSLWAEAFF.

This clone was seen a single time. The CDR3 here is CASSLRQRNYGYTF. The CDR3 nucleotides are TGTGCCAGCAGTTTAAGACAGCGAAACTATGGCTACACCTTC. The rearrangement links TRBV27 to TRBJ1-2, with D possibly matching TRBD1 (5 bases). The V gene lost 2 bases and the J gene lost 2 bases, with 9 bases spanning the gap. CDR1 and CDR2 from the germline V gene are MNHEY and SMNVEV (reference sequence). The CDR3 has 14 amino acids.

The chain uses TRBV6-1 and TRBJ1-2; D is perhaps TRBD1 (5 bases). In germline, CDR1 is MNHNS, CDR2 SASEGT. The CDR3 runs 13 residues. Trimming pared 6 bases from V and 3 bases from J, leaving 11 bases between. This CDR3 is CASRLQGDYGYTF. The CDR3 DNA reads TGTGCCAGCAGGCTCCAGGGCGACTATGGCTACACCTTC.

V and J are TRBV27 and TRBJ1-4; TRBD1 aligns across 7 bases. This CDR3 contains 14 residues. With V trimmed by 5 bases and J by 7 bases, 7 bases remained unmatched. The germline V gene has CDR1 MNHEY and CDR2 SMNVEV (reference sequence). CDR3 DNA: TGTGCCAGCAGTCCCGCCGGGACAGTTGAAAAACTGTTTTTT. Translated: CASSPAGTVEKLFF. Drawing the rest from reference TRBV27 and TRBJ1-4, the complete variable domain is EAQVTQNPRYLITVTGKKLTVTCSQNMNHEYMSWYRQDPGLGLRQIYYSMNVEVTDKGDVPEGYKVSRKEKRNFPLILESPSPNQTSLYFCASSPAGTVEKLFFGSGTQLSVL.

The CDR3 nucleotides read TGTGCCAGCAGCTTAGGGTTGAGGAAGGATGAAAAACTGTTTTTT. It yields the protein CASSLGLRKDEKLFF. The rearrangement links TRBV13 to TRBJ1-4; D not resolved. CDR1 is PRHDT and CDR2 is FYEKMQ in the germline V gene (reference sequence). V lost 0 bases to trimming and J lost 6 bases, with 11 bases between them. This CDR3 has 15 residues. Looking up the rest from reference TRBV13 and TRBJ1-4 gives the full variable domain: AAGVIQSPRHLIKEKRETATLKCYPIPRHDTVYWYQQGPGQDPQFLISFYEKMQSDKGSIPDRFSAQQFSDYHSELNMSSLELGDSALYFCASSLGLRKDEKLFFGSGTQLSVL.

The chain links TRBV7-2 to TRBJ1-2, with D perhaps matching TRBD1 (5 bases). CDR3 size: 14 residues. Per the germline V gene, CDR1 is SGHTA and CDR2 is FQGNSA. Trimming took off 1 base at V and 9 bases at J, with 15 bases between the two ends. CDR3 in amino acids: CASSLDRGAGSYTF. In DNA form, the CDR3 reads TGTGCCAGCAGCTTAGATAGAGGGGCCGGGAGCTACACCTTC.

The chain joins TRBV11-3 to TRBJ2-3, with TRBD2 identical over 11 bases. The length of the CDR3 is 15 residues. V lost 3 bases, J lost 2 bases, and 1 base stayed unmatched. Germline CDR1 and CDR2: SGHNT and YENEEA. For the CDR3, the DNA is TGTGCCAGCAGCTTTAGCGGGGGGGTCACAGATACGCAGTATTTT. It specifies CASSFSGGVTDTQYF. Full variable domain (remainder filled in from reference TRBV11-3 and TRBJ2-3): EAGVVQSPRYKIIEKKQPVAFWCNPISGHNTLYWYLQNLGQGPELLIRYENEEAVDDSQLPKDRFSAERLKGVDSTLKIQPAELGDSAVYLCASSFSGGVTDTQYFGPGTRLTVL.

The V call is TRBV19, the J call TRBJ2-2; possible D gene TRBD1, 6 bases. This CDR3 has 15 amino acids. V was shortened by 2 bases and J by 8 bases, with 15 bases between the two germline ends. The germline V gene has CDR1 LNHDA and CDR2 SQIVND (reference sequence). The CDR3 spells CASSISQGLVGELFF. CDR3 nucleotide sequence: TGTGCCAGTAGTATAAGTCAGGGGCTCGTGGGGGAGCTGTTTTTT. The full variable domain, its missing parts supplied by reference TRBV19 and TRBJ2-2, is DGGITQSPKYLFRKEGQNVTLSCEQNLNHDAMYWYRQDPGQGLRLIYYSQIVNDFQKGDIAEGYSVSREKKESFPLTVTSAQKNPTAFYLCASSISQGLVGELFFGEGSRLTVL.

The gene calls are TRBV19 and TRBJ2-1; 7 bases are a match to TRBD1. J lost 5 bases, V lost 1 base, and 14 bases had no gene match. Germline CDR1 and CDR2: LNHDA and SQIVND (reference sequence). The CDR3 extends over 18 amino acids. This CDR3 reads CASSIGDRGTDLDNEQFF. The CDR3 DNA reads as TGTGCCAGTAGTATAGGAGATAGGGGGACAGATCTGGACAATGAGCAGTTCTTC.

The rearrangement joins TRBV6-2 or TRBV6-3 to TRBJ1-1; no reliable D call. Trimming took 6 bases from V and 2 from J, leaving 10 bases between them. CDR3 length equals 13 residues. Germline CDR1 reads MNHEY; CDR2 reads SVGEGT. CDR3 bases: TGTGCCAGCAGCGCGCAGAGAAACACTGAAGCTTTCTTT. It yields the protein CASSAQRNTEAFF.

The V call is TRBV6-6, the J call TRBJ1-4; D is ambiguous. CDR3 length equals 15 residues. V dropped 5 bases and J dropped 7 bases, with 17 bases sitting between them. In germline, CDR1 is MNHNY, CDR2 SVGAGI (reference sequence). This CDR3 reads CASSPRTLHAEKLFF. DNA of the CDR3: TGTGCCAGCAGTCCCAGGACCCTTCACGCTGAAAAACTGTTTTTT.

The V call is TRBV10-3, the J call TRBJ1-4; TRBD1 is a possible D gene (5 bases). In germline, CDR1 is ENHRY, CDR2 SYGVKD. The CDR3 contains 15 residues. Deletions cut 1 base from V and 8 bases from J, with 14 bases between. Here the CDR3 DNA reads TGTGCCATCAGTGAGTTGGCAGGGACTTTCGAAAAACTGTTTTTT. It yields the protein CAISELAGTFEKLFF.

The chain joins TRBV7-9 to TRBJ1-1, with D perhaps TRBD1 (5 bases). The CDR3 is made up of 13 amino acids. V dropped 4 bases and J dropped 5 bases, with 11 bases sitting between them. CDR1 is SEHNR and CDR2 is FQNEAQ in the germline V gene (reference sequence). The CDR3 protein is CASSSRGKTEAFF. CDR3 in DNA: TGTGCCAGCAGCTCCCGGGGGAAGACTGAAGCTTTCTTT.

This rearrangement joins TRBV6-2 or TRBV6-3 to TRBJ2-7; maybe TRBD1 (8 bases). Per the germline V gene, CDR1 is MNHEY and CDR2 is SVGEGT. The ends were cut back, 7 bases at V and 1 base at J, with 20 bases in the middle. CDR3 length equals 16 residues. CDR3 sequence (DNA): TGTGCCAGCACCCCCCACGGACAGGGACTATCCTACGAGCAGTACTTC. This encodes CASTPHGQGLSYEQYF.

About this clone: An end of the junction does not agree with germline; a read error may underlie this. V gene TRBV10-3 combines with J gene TRBJ1-1, with D possibly being TRBD1 (6 bases). This CDR3 has 14 residues. CDR1 and CDR2 (germline): ENHRY, SYGVKD. The CDR3 sequence is CAITERTENTEAFF. CDR3 nucleotide sequence: TGTGCCATCACTGAGAGGACAGAGAACACTGAAGCTTTCTTT.

The genes are TRBV6-1 and TRBJ2-3; D gene unclear. V was trimmed by 1 base and J by 0 bases, leaving 5 bases between them. The germline V gene has CDR1 MNHNS and CDR2 SASEGT. The length of the CDR3 is 14 residues. The CDR3 region has the DNA TGTGCCAGCAGTGAAGATCCCAGCACAGATACGCAGTATTTT. Residues: CASSEDPSTDTQYF.

The V gene is TRBV5-1, the J gene TRBJ2-5; D may correspond to TRBD1 or TRBD2 (5 bases each). The CDR3 has 16 amino acids. V was clipped by 0 bases and J by 1 base, with 13 bases between them. Germline values: CDR1 SGHRS, CDR2 YFSETQ. The CDR3 sequence: CASSLGTGRSQETQYF. The CDR3 DNA is TGCGCCAGCAGCTTGGGGACGGGGCGGTCCCAAGAGACCCAGTACTTC.

The chain is built from TRBV30 and TRBJ1-3; no reliable D call. Trimming removed 2 bases from V and 5 bases from J, with 13 bases in between. This CDR3 spans 14 amino acids. CDR1 and CDR2 from the germline V gene are GTSNPN and SVGIG (reference sequence). The chain's CDR3 is CAWSRKEGRNTIYF. The CDR3 bases are TGTGCCTGGAGTCGGAAGGAAGGTAGAAACACCATATATTTT.